This paragraph reports one T cell receptor (beta chain). Antigen specificity is unknown. The record originates from a study of vaccination effects on CD4 cells after COVID-19. The overall study: ViraFEST assay sequencing came after antigen-specific CD4+ T cells were expanded with viral peptide pools. Vaccine administered to participants consisted of two doses of either BNT162b2 or mRNA-1273. General study points: After vaccination, at late timepoints, clones induced by infection and by vaccine contracted markedly.

Having been cultured for under twelve days, the cells underwent CD4+ T cell isolation. Half the medium was replaced with IL-2 medium on days 3 and 7. Generated by immunoSEQ multiplex PCR, the TCRdb table keeps only in-frame clones and is missing some. The table shows about 74,000 clones, with 77% occurring only once. Germline V CDR1 and CDR2: SGDLS, YYNGEE. Losses at the gene ends were 3 bases for V and 6 bases for J; bases not matched to a gene: 5. This CDR3 comprises 15 residues. This TCR derives from a human donor who received a COVID-19 vaccine. The material sequenced was CD4+ T cells from PBMCs cultured without peptide, taken before COVID-19 vaccination. V gene TRBV9 combines with J gene TRBJ2-2; 10 positions match TRBD1. The CDR3 region is CASSARDRGPGELFF. The CDR3 nucleotides read TGTGCCAGCAGCGCCCGGGACAGGGGTCCCGGGGAGCTGTTTTTT.